This paragraph covers one T cell receptor (beta chain) sequence. The target antigen is unknown. The data stem from a study of T cell responses to AZD1222 COVID-19 vaccine. Looked up from germline, CDR1 is LGHNA and CDR2 is YSLEER. CDR3 length equals 16 residues. V gave up 1 base and J gave up 2 bases, with 14 bases separating them. Study-level findings and limits: Along spike, vaccine-associated CD4 TCRs were found throughout, with dominance at 160-218 and 743-854. Donors skewed white British and female; clonal diversity was possibly underestimated. Spike-specific TCR repertoires showed rising breadth and depth after two AZD1222 doses. In the spike-specific TCR repertoire, nearly half reportedly target unmutated variant regions.

Produced via immunoSEQ multiplex PCR; TCRdb's table is partial and in-frame only. The sample contains about 99,000 clones, around nine tenths of which appear only once. V is TRBV4-3 and J is TRBJ1-2, with D possibly matching TRBD1 (5 bases). This sample comprised peripheral blood, obtained on day 0 of AZD1222 vaccination. This clonotype was obtained from an adult in good health. This chain's CDR3 is CASSQVLQTANYGYTF. The CDR3 nucleotides read TGCGCCAGCAGCCAAGTACTCCAGACAGCAAACTATGGCTACACCTTC.